Sequencing of this TCR beta chain was carried out in a study of T cells in Graves' hyperthyroidism and ophthalmopathy. Study results and limitations: Before onset, by a median of around six months, the model predicted ophthalmopathy. Ophthalmopathy cases were set apart from stable hyperthyroidism by a 13 V-J model.

Ophthalmopathy in the patients scored at least 3 on Clinical Activity Score and at least 4 on NOSPECS grade, lasting under 3 months. V shed 2 bases and J 1 base; nucleotides not matched to a gene: 5. This CDR3 is built from 16 residues. CDR1 SGHTA and CDR2 FQGNSA come from the germline V gene. Amplified TCR beta CDR3 regions came from RNA transcripts. Researchers ran a first-round RT-PCR on the TCR CDR3 using the HTBI primer set. From the multiplex PCR reads, TCRdb called clonotypes with MiXCR, one entry per CDR3 protein. The table has about 480,000 distinct CDR3 sequences, around a quarter seen once. In its sample, this clonotype was seen a few times. Its antigen is unknown.

The sequencing sample was made of blood. The rearrangement joins TRBV7-2 to TRBJ2-5; 9 nucleotides align to TRBD2. This TCR was sampled from a woman in her twenties or thirties with Graves' ophthalmopathy. CDR3 region: CASSLFSGGLQETQYF. The CDR3 coding sequence is TGTGCCAGCAGCTTATTTAGCGGGGGCCTCCAAGAGACCCAGTACTTC.